This T cell receptor beta chain is drawn from a study of cytomegalovirus exposure and HLA in healthy donors. Notes on the study in general: Common viral pathogens seemed, in a later analysis, to connect with several of the most significant clusters. It was reported in a later analysis that an Asian-associated ancestry cluster showed fewer N-insertions than the approximately 690-donor mean. It was reportedly the case that the classifier diagnosed cytomegalovirus status with high specificity and sensitivity.

This PCR relied on a set of 60 Vbeta primers and 13 Jbeta primers. The protocol was immunoSEQ multiplex PCR, while the TCRdb copy is restricted to in-frame clones and leaves out a portion. The sample shows approximately 82,000 clones, around 81% of them seen only once. A word on this clone: The target antigen is unknown.

The sequence was obtained from a man in his forties in good health and CMV-seronegative. The sample consisted of PBMCs.

In DNA, the CDR3 is TGTGCCAGCAGTCGACAGGGTCGGGGGAATCAGCCCCAGCATTTT. Residues: CASSRQGRGNQPQHF. The chain carries TRBV6-5 and TRBJ1-5; the match to TRBD1 covers 7 bases. This CDR3 is 15 amino acids long. V lost 5 bases, J lost 4 bases, and 8 bases stayed unmatched. Germline CDR1 is MNHEY and CDR2 is SVGAGI.